Listed below are T cell receptor beta chains from one sample, sequenced in a study of Ad26.COV2.S vaccination and SARS-CoV-2 variants. Clones were sequenced by immunoSEQ multiplex PCR, and TCRdb holds only the in-frame ones, with some missing. The sample carries hundreds of thousands of clones, 70% to 90% recorded once. The sequencing here drew on peripheral blood, taken in a trial of Ad26.COV2.S vaccine versus placebo. The receptor source for this set is a person between 18 and 59 years old who received the Ad26.COV2.S COVID-19 vaccine or a placebo. Both conserved end residues are part of each CDR3. The D gene is left open where the match is weak. Size values are once, few and many counts, or a class for expanded clones, and some rows have none.

.	TRBJ1-5	TRBV18	.	CASSPPGGAGQPQHF	TGTGCCAGCTCACCACCTGGGGGGGCAGGTCAGCCCCAGCATTTT
.	TRBJ1-1	TRBV27	TRBD1	CASSLQGATTEAFF	TGTGCCAGCAGTTTGCAGGGGGCGACCACTGAAGCTTTCTTT
.	TRBJ1-2	TRBV12-5	.	CASGLSARLWGNYGYTF	TGTGCTAGTGGTTTGTCCGCCCGACTCTGGGGTAACTATGGCTACACCTTC
few	TRBJ1-1	TRBV6-1	.	CASSDRSLGDTEAFF	TGTGCCAGCAGTGACCGGTCCCTAGGGGACACTGAAGCTTTCTTT
.	TRBJ2-5	TRBV28	.	CASSFSRTQYF	TGTGCCAGCAGTTTTAGTAGGACCCAGTACTTC
.	TRBJ2-7	TRBV5-1	TRBD1	CASSTGDRGSYEQYF	TGCGCCAGCAGCACGGGGGACAGGGGCTCCTACGAGCAGTACTTC
once	TRBJ2-7	TRBV2	.	CASSSLYEQYF	TGTGCCAGCAGCTCGCTCTACGAGCAGTACTTC
.	TRBJ2-7	TRBV6-6	TRBD1	CASSEPGQGVYEQYF	TGTGCCAGCAGTGAGCCGGGACAGGGGGTCTACGAGCAGTACTTC
.	TRBJ2-2	TRBV6-2/TRBV6-3	.	CASSYEGATGELFF	TGTGCCAGCAGTTACGAAGGGGCGACCGGGGAGCTGTTTTTT
once	TRBJ2-7	TRBV5-1	.	CASSLSGLSYEQYF	TGCGCCAGCAGCTTGTCCGGCCTCTCCTACGAGCAGTACTTC
.	TRBJ1-6	TRBV4-1	TRBD1	CASSQTGGNSPLHF	TGCGCCAGCAGCCAAACAGGGGGTAATTCACCCCTCCACTTT
.	TRBJ1-3	TRBV6-5	.	CASSTPGNTIYF	TGTGCCAGCAGTACCCCTGGAAACACCATATATTTT
once	TRBJ2-7	TRBV6-5	.	CASSYSTEYEQYF	TGTGCCAGCAGTTACTCTACAGAGTACGAGCAGTACTTC
.	TRBJ1-3	TRBV11-2	.	CASSLRAVSNSGNTIYF	TGTGCCAGCAGCTTAAGGGCAGTCTCCAACTCTGGAAACACCATATATTTT
.	TRBJ1-2	TRBV10-3	.	CAISEPADRGDYGYTF	TGTGCCATCAGTGAGCCGGCGGATCGGGGAGACTATGGCTACACCTTC